This TCR beta chain was captured by sequencing in a study of cytomegalovirus exposure and HLA in healthy donors (dated by TCRdb to about 2017). Context from the whole study: In an earlier analysis of about 560 of the donors, around 300 Gb of sequence data and 117 million unique TCR beta sequences from about 179 million T cells were reported. Around 320 gigabases of sequencing data and tens of millions of unique TCR sequences were included in an early release covering about 700 HLA-typed donors. Of the 300 to 500 genotyped donors, more than 75% were placed in the genetic ancestry cluster associated with self-reported Caucasian donors. The study aimed to test whether cataloging public T cell receptors could reveal signatures of past pathogen exposure. The study profiled the T cell repertoires of about 640 subjects by immunosequencing and related them to cytomegalovirus serostatus. A separate validation cohort of over 95 different subjects was used in addition to the roughly 700-subject first cohort. The study combined high-throughput TCR immunosequencing, statistical association of individual TCRs with disease status, and machine learning to predict cytomegalovirus infection status. To study patterns of TCR occurrence, a later analysis re-analyzed previously published TCR beta repertoires from 550 to 800 donors and added high-resolution HLA genotyping. The later analysis used no new phenotypic data to find candidate immune exposures, relying instead on TCR beta sequences and their occurrence across donors. An earlier analysis of around 640 of the donors used high-throughput TCR beta sequencing to judge whether each TCR beta V gene segment behaved as functional or pseudogenic. Donor age, sex, ethnicity and CMV serostatus were compiled alongside the repertoire data. A later genetic analysis used genome-wide SNP genotypes for about three fifths of the 666 donors, treating that subset as a discovery cohort. All discovery cohort repertoires had been generated using a single sequencing platform. Class I and class II HLA loci were covered by the typing at four-digit resolution. Typing coverage differed by locus: A, B, C, DRB1 and DQB1 were typed in roughly 629-630 donors, DQA1 in about 560, DPA1 in 600 to 610, and DPB1 in approximately 450. Four to six DR-DQ haplotypes were handled as single units for association and clustering, since linkage in the cohort was strong. Across around 400 genotyped donors of the cohort, an average of approximately 240,000 unique TCR beta nucleotide sequences per donor were sequenced, and roughly a sixth of those sequences were non-productive. The research as a whole found: It was suggested by the authors that the approach could potentially be generalized to other disease states and immunological phenotypes. Specific HLA alleles were associated with about 17,000 TCR beta sequences at a false discovery rate of 0.05 in a later analysis. The 87-base-pair reads could not distinguish some IMGT-functional V segments, including TRBV6-2 and TRBV6-3, so those segments were excluded. In a later analysis, most CMV-associated TCR beta chains were found to appear HLA-restricted, with HLA associations seemingly driven largely by CMV exposure. According to a later genetic analysis, donors in an Asian-associated ancestry cluster had fewer N-insertions in productive TCRs than the approximately 670-donor mean. A further reported finding was that TCR beta sequences accurately predicted the HLA-A and HLA-B alleles for most subjects in the first cohort. HLA typing was unavailable for some donors at each locus, so association tests used only the typed subset. Several of the top co-occurrence clusters appeared to be linked to parvovirus B19, influenza, CMV and Epstein-Barr virus, according to a later analysis. The sequencing pipeline was judged likely to have produced a cluster of highly shared sequence variants as a technical artifact. Most TCR sequences were seen in very few donors, while some public TCRs were found in many individuals. Linkage disequilibrium might explain the correlated functional status among segregating V segments, but an unknown experimental factor could not be ruled out. In vitro tests confirmed that a few of the cytomegalovirus-associated TCR beta chains recognize cytomegalovirus antigens. Only TCR beta chains were sequenced in this cohort, and the absence of alpha or paired-chain data limited detectable features. When HLA alleles, especially DR and DQ, strongly co-occurred, TCR associations were difficult to assign to individual alleles. A total of 150 to 200 TCR beta chains were listed by the study as associated with cytomegalovirus. Presence/absence analyses assumed roughly uniform sequencing depth across donors, an assumption that may not hold. Because counts were too low, some 17 rarely observed V segments, including chromosome 9 orphons, were excluded from the earlier analysis of 587 of the donors. According to a later analysis, TCR association rates differed among HLA loci, with DRB1 alleles showing the most associated TCRs and HLA-C alleles showing the fewest. In an earlier analysis of around 600 of the donors, most TCR beta V segments appeared in productive rearrangements about 87% or about 30% of the time, broadly matching IMGT annotations. For the cohort, immune exposure information was limited to CMV serostatus. A later analysis found that HLA-associated TCR beta chains were more clonally expanded and had lower generation probabilities than equally common non-associated chains. The classifier was reported to diagnose cytomegalovirus status with high specificity and sensitivity in both the original and validation cohorts. V-gene and J-gene trimming of TCR beta chains was associated with a missense DCLRE1C variant in a later genetic analysis, and the association was replicated in an independent cohort.

The cohort comprised some 680 healthy bone marrow donors. All cohort members were sampled while nominally healthy, although unrecorded immune exposures were likely present. The donor was CMV seronegative and belonged to the group of 352 seronegative cohort members. A peripheral blood sample was provided by each donor, and peripheral blood mononuclear cells were used for TCR beta sequencing. The Qiagen DNeasy Blood Extraction Kit was used to extract genomic DNA from the blood cell samples. Library generation was performed with the immunoSEQ multiplex PCR assay. A mixture of 60 forward primers for TCR Vbeta segments and 13 reverse primers for TCR Jbeta segments was used in the multiplex PCR. A multiplex PCR assay on genomic DNA amplified the CDR3 region of rearranged TCR beta genes. The Illumina HiSeq System was used to sequence the amplified TCR beta libraries as 87-base-pair reads. In the paper's pipeline: In a later analysis, roughly 80 million unique TCR beta chains were counted across the roughly 700 repertoires, and roughly 10 million of these chains were shared by at least two donors. Raw reads were error-corrected and collapsed into unique sequences by a nearest-neighbor algorithm in which closely related sequences were merged to remove PCR and sequencing errors. CDR3 sequences were aligned to IMGT reference sequences to assign V, D and J gene segments. For a sequence to be retained, a match of at least six nucleotides to both a V gene segment and a J gene segment was required. Rearrangements were classified as productive when the CDR3 lacked stop codons and remained in frame with V and J, and all other rearrangements were classified as non-productive. CDR3 was defined according to IMGT convention as the region running from the second conserved V-encoded cysteine to the conserved J-encoded phenylalanine. Sequences without an unambiguous match to a single V gene segment were excluded from the earlier analysis of 587 of the donors. In an earlier analysis of several hundred of the donors, V segments were called functional above 56.7% productive rearrangements and were called segregating when the between-donor standard deviation exceeded 5%. A statistical classification framework was built for diagnosing cytomegalovirus status from the catalog of TCR beta chain sequences. In a later analysis, TCR nucleotide sequences were compared against IMGT/GENE-DB human TR gene sequences so that V and J genes could be assigned. A later analysis assigned CDR3 sequences and most-parsimonious VDJ recombination scenarios with the TCRdist pipeline. In a later analysis, each TCR beta chain was defined by its CDR3 amino acid sequence together with its V-gene family, and reads lacking a unique V-gene family were excluded. A later analysis removed several hundred highly shared, low-generation-probability nucleotide sequences to deal with suspected cross-contamination and a sequencing artifact. For each public chain, a later analysis derived a clonal expansion index from normalized ranks of inferred template counts within each repertoire. Generation probabilities in a later analysis came from a VDJ recombination model fitted to out-of-frame rearrangements, and those results were checked against IGoR. A later analysis scored TCR-TCR, TCR-HLA and TCR-CMV co-occurrence with hypergeometric tests, applying a repertoire-size bias correction to TCR pairs. In a later analysis, false discovery rates were estimated by permuting HLA or CMV assignments 20 times. A later analysis grouped co-occurring TCRs with DBSCAN, adding TCRdist sequence similarity when clustering within HLA-allele-positive subsets. Co-occurrence clustering excluded repertoires with fewer than 30,000 or more than 120,000 public chains, plus five with anomalous nucleotide sharing. The clones in this table, taken by TCRdb from immuneACCESS, are in-frame only. Not every clone is retained; where verified, under half of the shortfall comes from an unresolved V gene, and the cause of the rest is unknown. That table is the source of V, J and clone size, and D and trimming were worked out from the DNA. Recorded for this sample are 140,000 or so clones; about 82% of them occurred a single time. The ten largest clones capture roughly 3.5% of the sample.

CDR1 MGHRA and CDR2 YSYEKL were looked up in the germline V gene. V and J are truncated by 7 bases and 8 bases respectively, leaving an intervening sequence of 24 bases. The CDR3 covers 16 residues, taking in both the cysteine and the phenylalanine. Of all the DNA, just the CDR3 is kept, 48 bases in frame from base 1. With respect to this clone: No antigen is known for it. Per-nucleotide qualities are absent, and no much larger clonotype sits a single base away.

The chain is assembled from TRBV4-1 and TRBJ2-1; the D segment could be TRBD1, given 6 matching bases. Specimen: PBMCs. This sequence originates from a male donor in good health and CMV-seronegative. The CDR3 is CASTGFYRVVVDEQFF. The nucleotide sequence reads TGCGCCAGCACCGGATTCTACAGGGTGGTCGTAGATGAGCAGTTCTTC.